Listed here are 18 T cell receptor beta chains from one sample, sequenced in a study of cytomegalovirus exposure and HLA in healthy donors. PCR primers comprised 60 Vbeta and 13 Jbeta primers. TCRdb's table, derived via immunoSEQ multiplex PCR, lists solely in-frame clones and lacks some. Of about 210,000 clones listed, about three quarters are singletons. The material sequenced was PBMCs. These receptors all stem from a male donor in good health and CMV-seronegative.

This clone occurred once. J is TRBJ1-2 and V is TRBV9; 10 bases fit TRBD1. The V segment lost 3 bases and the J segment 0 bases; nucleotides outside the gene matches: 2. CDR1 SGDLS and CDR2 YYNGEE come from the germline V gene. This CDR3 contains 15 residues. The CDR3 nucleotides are TGTGCCAGCAGCGGACAGGGGGCGACTAACTATGGCTACACCTTC. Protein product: CASSGQGATNYGYTF.

The DNA of the CDR3 is TGTGCCAGCAGCTTTCGTGACAGGAACACTGAAGCTTTCTTT. Protein product: CASSFRDRNTEAFF. V is TRBV21-1 and J is TRBJ1-1; the table's D call TRBD1 went unverified against the DNA. TRBV21-1 is tagged as a pseudogene. This CDR3 contains 14 residues.

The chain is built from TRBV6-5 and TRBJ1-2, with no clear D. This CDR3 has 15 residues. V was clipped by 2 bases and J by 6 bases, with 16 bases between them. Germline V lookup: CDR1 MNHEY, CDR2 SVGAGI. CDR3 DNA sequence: TGTGCCAGCAGTTACACAGTTGGGCAGCGGAATGGCTACACCTTC. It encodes CASSYTVGQRNGYTF.

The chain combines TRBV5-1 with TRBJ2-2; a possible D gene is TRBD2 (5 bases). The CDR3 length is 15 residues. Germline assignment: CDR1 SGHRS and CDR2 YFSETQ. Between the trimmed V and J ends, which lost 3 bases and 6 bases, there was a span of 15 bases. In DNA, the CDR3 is TGCGCCAGCAGCTCCGGGATTCTCGAGGCCGGGGAGCTGTTTTTT. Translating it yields CASSSGILEAGELFF.

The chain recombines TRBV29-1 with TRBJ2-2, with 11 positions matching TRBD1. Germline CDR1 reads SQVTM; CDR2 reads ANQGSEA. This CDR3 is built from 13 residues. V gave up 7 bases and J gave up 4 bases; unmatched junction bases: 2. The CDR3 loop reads CSAGQGATGELFF. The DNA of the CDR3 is TGCAGCGCAGGACAGGGGGCCACCGGGGAGCTGTTTTTT.

CDR3 protein: CASSDGGEQYF. CDR3 in DNA: TGTGCCAGCAGCGATGGGGGGGAGCAGTACTTC. The chain joins TRBV5-4 to TRBJ2-7; D perhaps matches TRBD2 (6 bases). Trimming took 4 bases from V and 7 from J, leaving 9 bases between them. This CDR3 has 11 residues. Germline CDR1 SGHNT, CDR2 YYREEE (reference sequence).

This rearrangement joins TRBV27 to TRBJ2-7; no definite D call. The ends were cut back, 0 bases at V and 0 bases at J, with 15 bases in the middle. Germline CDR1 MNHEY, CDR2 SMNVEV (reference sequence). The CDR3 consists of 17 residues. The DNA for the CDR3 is TGTGCCAGCAGTTTATCCGGTCGAGCCGAAAGCTCCTACGAGCAGTACTTC. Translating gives CASSLSGRAESSYEQYF.

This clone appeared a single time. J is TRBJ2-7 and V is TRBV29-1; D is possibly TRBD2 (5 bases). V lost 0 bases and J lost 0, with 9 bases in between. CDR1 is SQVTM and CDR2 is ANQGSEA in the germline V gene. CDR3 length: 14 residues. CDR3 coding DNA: TGCAGCGTTGAAGACCCGGGGAGCTCCTACGAGCAGTACTTC. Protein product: CSVEDPGSSYEQYF.

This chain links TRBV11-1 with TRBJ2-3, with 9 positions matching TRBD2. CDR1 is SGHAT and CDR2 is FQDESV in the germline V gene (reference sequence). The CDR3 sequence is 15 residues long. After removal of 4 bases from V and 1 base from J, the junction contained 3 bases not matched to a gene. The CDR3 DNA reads TGTGCCAGCAGCTCCCGGACTAGCGGCACAGATACGCAGTATTTT. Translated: CASSSRTSGTDTQYF.

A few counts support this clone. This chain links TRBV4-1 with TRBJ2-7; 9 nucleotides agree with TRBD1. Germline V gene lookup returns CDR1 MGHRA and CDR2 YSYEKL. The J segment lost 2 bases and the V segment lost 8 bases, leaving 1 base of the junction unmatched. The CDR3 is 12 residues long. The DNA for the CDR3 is TGCGCCAGCGGGGACAGGGCCTACGAGCAGTACTTC. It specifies CASGDRAYEQYF.

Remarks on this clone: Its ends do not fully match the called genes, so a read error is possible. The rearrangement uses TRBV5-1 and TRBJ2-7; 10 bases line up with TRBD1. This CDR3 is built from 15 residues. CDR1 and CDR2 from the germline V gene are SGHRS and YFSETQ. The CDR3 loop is CVSSRGGQGESEQYF. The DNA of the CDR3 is TGCGTCAGCAGCCGGGGAGGACAGGGGGAAAGCGAGCAGTACTTC.

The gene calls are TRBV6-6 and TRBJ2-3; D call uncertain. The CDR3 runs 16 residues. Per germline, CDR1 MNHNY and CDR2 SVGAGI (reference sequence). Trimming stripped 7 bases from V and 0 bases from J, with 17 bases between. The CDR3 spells CASNTGSGFSTDTQYF. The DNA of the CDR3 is TGTGCCAGCAATACCGGATCGGGTTTTAGCACAGATACGCAGTATTTT.

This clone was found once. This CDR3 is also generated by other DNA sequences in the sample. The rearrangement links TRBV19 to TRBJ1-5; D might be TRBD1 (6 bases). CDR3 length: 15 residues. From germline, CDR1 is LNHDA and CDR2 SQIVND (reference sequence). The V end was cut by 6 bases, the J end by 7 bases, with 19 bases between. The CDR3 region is CASSVMGDTYQPQHF. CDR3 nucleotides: TGTGCCAGTAGCGTGATGGGGGACACGTACCAGCCCCAGCATTTT. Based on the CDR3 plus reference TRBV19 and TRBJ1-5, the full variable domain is DGGITQSPKYLFRKEGQNVTLSCEQNLNHDAMYWYRQDPGQGLRLIYYSQIVNDFQKGDIAEGYSVSREKKESFPLTVTSAQKNPTAFYLCASSVMGDTYQPQHFGDGTRLSIL.

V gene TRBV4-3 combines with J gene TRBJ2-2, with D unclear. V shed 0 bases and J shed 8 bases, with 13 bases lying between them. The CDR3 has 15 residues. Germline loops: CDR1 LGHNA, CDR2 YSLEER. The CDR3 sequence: CASSQDGALPGELFF. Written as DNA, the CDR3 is TGCGCCAGCAGCCAAGATGGAGCCCTACCGGGGGAGCTGTTTTTT.

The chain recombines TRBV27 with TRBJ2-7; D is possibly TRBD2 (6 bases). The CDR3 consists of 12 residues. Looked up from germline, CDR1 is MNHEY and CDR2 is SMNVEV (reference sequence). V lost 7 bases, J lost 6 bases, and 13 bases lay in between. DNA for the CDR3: TGTGCCAGCACCCCCCGGGGAGGCGAGCAGTACTTC. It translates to CASTPRGGEQYF.

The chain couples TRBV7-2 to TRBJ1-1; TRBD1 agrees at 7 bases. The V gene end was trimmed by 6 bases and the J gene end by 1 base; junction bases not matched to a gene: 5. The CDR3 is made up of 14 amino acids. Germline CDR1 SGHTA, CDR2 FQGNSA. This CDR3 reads CASRAGTANTEAFF. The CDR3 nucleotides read TGTGCCAGCAGGGCCGGGACAGCGAACACTGAAGCTTTCTTT.

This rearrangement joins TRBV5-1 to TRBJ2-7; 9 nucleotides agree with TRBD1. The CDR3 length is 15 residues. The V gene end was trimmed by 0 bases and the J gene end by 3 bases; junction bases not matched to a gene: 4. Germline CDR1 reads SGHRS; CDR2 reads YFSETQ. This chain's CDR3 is CASSLAGTGSYEQYF. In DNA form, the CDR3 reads TGCGCCAGCAGCTTGGCTGGGACAGGGAGCTACGAGCAGTACTTC.

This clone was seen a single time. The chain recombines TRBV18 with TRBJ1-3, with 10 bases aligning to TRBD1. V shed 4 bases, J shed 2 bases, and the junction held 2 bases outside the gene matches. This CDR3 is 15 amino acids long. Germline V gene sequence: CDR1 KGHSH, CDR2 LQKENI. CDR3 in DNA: TGTGCCAGCTCACAGACAGGGGGCACTGGAAACACCATATATTTT. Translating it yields CASSQTGGTGNTIYF.